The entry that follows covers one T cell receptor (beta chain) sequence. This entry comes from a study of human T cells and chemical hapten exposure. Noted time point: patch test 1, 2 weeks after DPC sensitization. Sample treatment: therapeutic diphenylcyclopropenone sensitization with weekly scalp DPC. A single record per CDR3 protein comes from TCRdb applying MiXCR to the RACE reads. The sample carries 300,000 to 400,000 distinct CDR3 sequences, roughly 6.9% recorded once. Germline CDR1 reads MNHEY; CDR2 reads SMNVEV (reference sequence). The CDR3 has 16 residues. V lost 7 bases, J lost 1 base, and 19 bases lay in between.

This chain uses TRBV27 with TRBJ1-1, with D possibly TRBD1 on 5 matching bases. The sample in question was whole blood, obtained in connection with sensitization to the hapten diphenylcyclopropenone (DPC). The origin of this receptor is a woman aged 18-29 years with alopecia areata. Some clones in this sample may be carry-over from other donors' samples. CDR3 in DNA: TGTGCCAGCAACACAATTTGGGGACGGTCGAACACTGAAGCTTTCTTT. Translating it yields CASNTIWGRSNTEAFF.